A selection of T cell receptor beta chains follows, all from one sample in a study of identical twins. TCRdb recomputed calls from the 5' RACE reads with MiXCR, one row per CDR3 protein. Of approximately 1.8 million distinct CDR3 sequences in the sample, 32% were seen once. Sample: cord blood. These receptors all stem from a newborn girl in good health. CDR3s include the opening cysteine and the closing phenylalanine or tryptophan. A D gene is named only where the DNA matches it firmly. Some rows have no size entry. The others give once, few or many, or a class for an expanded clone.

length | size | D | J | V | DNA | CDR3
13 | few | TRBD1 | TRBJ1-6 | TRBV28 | TGTGCCAGCGCCACAGGGGCGGATTCACCCCTCCACTTT | CASATGADSPLHF
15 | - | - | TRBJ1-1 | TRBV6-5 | TGTGCCAGCAGTTACTCTCCTTTTGGGGGCACTGAAGCTTTCTTT | CASSYSPFGGTEAFF
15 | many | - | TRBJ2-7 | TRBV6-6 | TGTGCCAGCAGTTACTCGGGCAGGGGAGCCTACGAGCAGTACTTC | CASSYSGRGAYEQYF
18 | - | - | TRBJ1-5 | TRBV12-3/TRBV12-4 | TGTGCCAGCAGTTTAGCGCTGAGTGACAGCACAAGCATTCAGCCCCAGCATTTT | CASSLALSDSTSIQPQHF
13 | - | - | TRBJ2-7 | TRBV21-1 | TGTGCCAGCAGCAAAGAAAACCCTTACGAGCAGTACTTC | CASSKENPYEQYF
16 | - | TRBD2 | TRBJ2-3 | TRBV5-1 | TGCGCCAGCAGCTGGAGACTAGCGGGAGTTGAAGATACGCAGTATTTT | CASSWRLAGVEDTQYF
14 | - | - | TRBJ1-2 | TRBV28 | TGTGCCAGCAGCCGCGCGGGACCTAACTATGGCTACACCTTC | CASSRAGPNYGYTF
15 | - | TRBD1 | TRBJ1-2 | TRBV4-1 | TGCGCCAGCAGCCAAGTCTCCTACAGGGGGCGAGGCTACACCTTC | CASSQVSYRGRGYTF
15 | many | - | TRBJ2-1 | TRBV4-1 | TGCGCCAGCAGCCAAGTGATCGGACTGATTGCTTCGTTGTTCTTC | CASSQVIGLIASLFF
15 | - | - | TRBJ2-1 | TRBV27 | TGTGCCAGCAGTTTAATACGGCTGGGCTACAATGAGCAGTTCTTC | CASSLIRLGYNEQFF
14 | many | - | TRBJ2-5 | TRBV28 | TGTGCCAGCAGTTTCTGGGGATTGGGAGAGACCCAGTACTTC | CASSFWGLGETQYF
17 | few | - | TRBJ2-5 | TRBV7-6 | TGTGCCAGCAGCTTAGGTTTTGGAGCTGGGGCGGAAAAGACCCAGTACTTC | CASSLGFGAGAEKTQYF
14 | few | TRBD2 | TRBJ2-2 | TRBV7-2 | TGTGCCAGCAGCTTACCGGGGGGCACCGGGGAGCTGTTTTTT | CASSLPGGTGELFF
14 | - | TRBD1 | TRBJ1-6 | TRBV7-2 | TGTGCCAGCATCTTAGGGACAGGGGTTTCACCCCTCCACTTT | CASILGTGVSPLHF
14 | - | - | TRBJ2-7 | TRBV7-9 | TGTGCCAGCAGCTTGACAGGTAACGCCTACGAGCAGTACTTC | CASSLTGNAYEQYF
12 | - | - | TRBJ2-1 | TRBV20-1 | TGCAGTGCTAGCGGGAGTCGGGGTGAGCAGTTCTTC | CSASGSRGEQFF
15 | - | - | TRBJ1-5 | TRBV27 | TGTGCCAACAGTCCCGACCGGGACATATGGCAGCCCCAGCATTTT | CANSPDRDIWQPQHF
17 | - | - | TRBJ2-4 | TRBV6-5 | TGTGCCAGCAGTTACGGAGTGGTGGGGCAGGCCAAAAACATTCAGTACTTC | CASSYGVVGQAKNIQYF
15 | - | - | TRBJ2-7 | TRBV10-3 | TGTGCCATCAGTGGAGCTGTGGACAGCTCCTACGAGCAGTACTTC | CAISGAVDSSYEQYF
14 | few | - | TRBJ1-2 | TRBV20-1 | TGCAGTGCTAGCTGGCAGAACTTTAACTATGGCTACACCTTC | CSASWQNFNYGYTF
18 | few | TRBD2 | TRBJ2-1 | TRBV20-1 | TGCAGTGCTTTCCCGCACTTTACTAGCGGGGGGCGAACCTACGAGCAGTTCTTC | CSAFPHFTSGGRTYEQFF
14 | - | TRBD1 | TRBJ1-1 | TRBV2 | TGTGCCAGCAGTGGTGACAGGGGGGGCACTGAAGCTTTCTTT | CASSGDRGGTEAFF
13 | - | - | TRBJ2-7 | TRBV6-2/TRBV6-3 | TGTGCCAGCAGGAAGACGGCCTCCTACGAGCAGTACTTC | CASRKTASYEQYF
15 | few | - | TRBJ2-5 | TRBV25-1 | TGTGCCAGCAGTGAATCAGTGGGGGGTAAAAAGACCCAGTACTTC | CASSESVGGKKTQYF
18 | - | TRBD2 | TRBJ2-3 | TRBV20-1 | TGCAGTGCTAGTCGACTAGACTGGACTAGCGGGAGTGCAGATACGCAGTATTTT | CSASRLDWTSGSADTQYF
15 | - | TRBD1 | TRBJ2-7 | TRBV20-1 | TGCAGTGCTAGCCCGGGACAGGTAATAATCTACGAGCAGTACTTC | CSASPGQVIIYEQYF
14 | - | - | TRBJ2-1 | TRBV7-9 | TGTGCCAGCAGCTTAGCCGCAAACAGCAATGAGCAGTTCTTC | CASSLAANSNEQFF
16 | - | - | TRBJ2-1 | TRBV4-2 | TGTGCCAGCAGCGCAGATTCGTCTAAGCGGTACAATGAGCAGTTCTTC | CASSADSSKRYNEQFF
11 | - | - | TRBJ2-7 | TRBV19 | TGTGCCACCAGGGGAACCTACGAGCAGTACTTC | CATRGTYEQYF
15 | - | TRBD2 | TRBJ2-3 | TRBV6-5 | TGTGCCAGCAGTTATGAGGGCGGGAGGGCCTCTACGCAGTATTTT | CASSYEGGRASTQYF
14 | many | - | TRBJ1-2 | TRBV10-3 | TGTGCCATCAGTAGCCCAGTGCAAAACTATGGCTACACCTTC | CAISSPVQNYGYTF
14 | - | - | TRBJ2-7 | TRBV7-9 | TGTGCCAGCAGCTTAGCCCCGGGAGACTACGAGCAGTACTTC | CASSLAPGDYEQYF
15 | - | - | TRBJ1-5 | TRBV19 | TGTGCCAGTACCCCCCACGACAGCTTTAATCAGCCCCAGCATTTT | CASTPHDSFNQPQHF
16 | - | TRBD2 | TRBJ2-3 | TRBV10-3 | TGTGCCACCGCTTCGGGACTAGCGGCATACACAGATACGCAGTATTTT | CATASGLAAYTDTQYF
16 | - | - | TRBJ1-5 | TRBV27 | TGTGCCAGCAGTCCAACTGGGGGGACTAGCAATCAGCCCCAGCATTTT | CASSPTGGTSNQPQHF
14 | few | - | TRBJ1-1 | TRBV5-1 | TGCGCCAGCAGCGACCAGGGAATGAACACTGAAGCTTTCTTT | CASSDQGMNTEAFF
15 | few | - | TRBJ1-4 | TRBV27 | TGTGCCAGCAACACCACCCAGGAGCATAATGAAAAACTGTTTTTT | CASNTTQEHNEKLFF
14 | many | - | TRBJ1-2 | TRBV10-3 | TGTGCCATCAGTGACAGGGGAGATCGGTATGGCTACACCTTC | CAISDRGDRYGYTF
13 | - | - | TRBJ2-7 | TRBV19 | TGTGCCAGTAGTATAGGACAAAACTACGAGCAGTACTTC | CASSIGQNYEQYF
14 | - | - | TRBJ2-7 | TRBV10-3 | TGTGCCATCAGTGACGAGCGCTACTCCTACGAGCAGTACTTC | CAISDERYSYEQYF
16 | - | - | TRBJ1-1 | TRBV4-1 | TGCGCCAGCAGCTTCCGTAGGGGGGCGGTGAACACTGAAGCTTTCTTT | CASSFRRGAVNTEAFF
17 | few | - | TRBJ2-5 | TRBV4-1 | TGCGCCAGCAGCCAATTTCCGACTTCGGCGTACCGGGAGACCCAGTACTTC | CASSQFPTSAYRETQYF
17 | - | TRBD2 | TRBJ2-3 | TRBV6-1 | TGTGCCAGCAGTGAAAAAGGGGCGGGAGCGGGGGCAGATACGCAGTATTTT | CASSEKGAGAGADTQYF
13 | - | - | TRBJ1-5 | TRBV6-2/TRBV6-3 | TGTGCCAGCAGCATTAGGAACAATCAGCCCCAGCATTTT | CASSIRNNQPQHF
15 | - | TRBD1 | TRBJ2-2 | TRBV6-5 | TGTGCCAGCAGTTCGGACAGGGGGCAGGGCGGGGAGCTGTTTTTT | CASSSDRGQGGELFF
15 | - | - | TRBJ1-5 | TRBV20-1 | TGCAGTGCTACCCGGGACATTTATAGCAATCAGCCCCAGCATTTT | CSATRDIYSNQPQHF
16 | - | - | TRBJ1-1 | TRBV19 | TGTGCCAGTACCGCCGGCCAGCGACTTATGAACACTGAAGCTTTCTTT | CASTAGQRLMNTEAFF
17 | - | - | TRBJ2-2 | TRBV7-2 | TGTGCCAGCGCCAAGGGCCTATCCATTAAAATCACCGGGGAGCTGTTTTTT | CASAKGLSIKITGELFF
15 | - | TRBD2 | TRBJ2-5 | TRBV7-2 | TGTGCCAGCAGCCCACGGGGACTACCCAACAATGAGCAGTACTTC | CASSPRGLPNNEQYF
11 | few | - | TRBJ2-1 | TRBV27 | TGTGCCAGCCGAATCAGAGGGGAGCAGTTCTTC | CASRIRGEQFF
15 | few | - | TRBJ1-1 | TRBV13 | TGTGCCAGCAGCCCTAATGACCGACCGAACACTGAAGCTTTCTTT | CASSPNDRPNTEAFF